A selection of T cell receptor beta chains follows, all from one sample in a study of sequential checkpoint blockade in melanoma. TCRdb's table, derived via immunoSEQ multiplex PCR, lists solely in-frame clones and lacks some. The table shows approximately 1,300 clones, with around two thirds occurring only once. The input for sequencing was CD8+ T cells sorted from blood (inferred from file names), taken from a patient given nivolumab and ipilimumab in sequence. These receptors were collected from a human donor with melanoma. Each CDR3 is given with its conserved first and last residue. The D gene is left open where the match is weak. For some rows the clone size is stated as once, few or many, or as a class when expanded; others skip it.

v_call	d_call	clone_size	j_call	cdr3_nt	cdr3_aa
TRBV5-1	TRBD1	few	TRBJ2-7	TGCGCCAGCAGCTTGGCGGGACAGTCCTACGAGCAGTACTTC	CASSLAGQSYEQYF
TRBV8-2	-	once	TRBJ2-6	TGTGGCAAGAAAAAGAAGATAACACAAAGTCGGGCCAACGTCCTGACTTTC	CGKKKKITQSRANVLTF
TRBV25-1	-	few	TRBJ2-1	TGTGCCAGCAGTGTCGACTTAGGGGTCTACAATGAGCAGTTCTTC	CASSVDLGVYNEQFF
TRBV19	TRBD1	-	TRBJ1-5	TGTGCCAGTAACGACAGGGACCGACAGCCCCAGCATTTT	CASNDRDRQPQHF
TRBV7-8	-	-	TRBJ1-1	TGTGCCAGCAGCTTAGCGAGCTACACTGAAGCTTTCTTT	CASSLASYTEAFF
TRBV7-2	-	-	TRBJ1-1	TGTGCCAGCAGCTTAGCGTTGACAGGTACTGACTCGAACACTGAAGCTTTCTTT	CASSLALTGTDSNTEAFF
TRBV9	TRBD1	-	TRBJ2-7	TGTGCCAGCAGCGCCGGGACAGGGGTTTTCCACGAGCAGTACTTC	CASSAGTGVFHEQYF
TRBV28	-	-	TRBJ1-3	TGTGCCAGCAGTCTGAGACAGATTATCTCTGGAAACACCATATATTTT	CASSLRQIISGNTIYF
TRBV19	TRBD1	few	TRBJ1-2	TGTGCCAGTACTATGACTTGGGACAGCTTCCGCTATGGCTACACCTTC	CASTMTWDSFRYGYTF
TRBV28	TRBD1	-	TRBJ1-2	TGTGCCAGCAGTTTGAGAACCGGACAGGGAACCTATGGCTACACCTTC	CASSLRTGQGTYGYTF
TRBV4-2	-	-	TRBJ1-1	TGTGCCAGCAGCCAAGATTGGGGAGGAAGAACTGAAGCTTTCTTT	CASSQDWGGRTEAFF
TRBV6-6	TRBD1	-	TRBJ1-1	TGTGCCAGCAGTTATCGGGACAGCCTAAACACTGAAGCTTTCTTT	CASSYRDSLNTEAFF
TRBV19	TRBD1	-	TRBJ1-5	TGTGCCAGTAGTATAGGGTCAGGGGGACAGCCCCAGCATTTT	CASSIGSGGQPQHF
TRBV5-1	TRBD1	few	TRBJ2-2	TGCGCCAGCAGCTTTACAGGGGAAAACACCGGGGAGCTGTTTTTT	CASSFTGENTGELFF
TRBV7-8	-	-	TRBJ1-3	TGTGCCAGCAGCTTAGGGGGGCTCGGAAACACCATATATTTT	CASSLGGLGNTIYF
TRBV9	TRBD2	-	TRBJ2-7	TGTGCCAGCAGCGAAGGGACTAGCGGGAGGTGGGAGCAGTACTTC	CASSEGTSGRWEQYF
TRBV4-3	-	once	TRBJ1-6	TGCGCCAGCAGCCAAGACAGGGTAAATAATTCACCCCTCCACTTT	CASSQDRVNNSPLHF
TRBV28	-	-	TRBJ1-5	TGTGCCAGCAGGCAGGGGAGCAATCAGCCCCAGCATTTT	CASRQGSNQPQHF
TRBV4-2	TRBD2	-	TRBJ2-7	TGTGCCAGCAGTCCCAGGGTTACTAGCGGGAGGGCCACGGGATCCTACGAGCAGTACTTC	CASSPRVTSGRATGSYEQYF
TRBV21-1	-	-	TRBJ1-6	TGTGCCAGCAGTCGCCGACTAGCTACACATCATCATAATTCACCCCTCCACTTT	CASSRRLATHHHNSPLHF
TRBV5-1	-	once	TRBJ1-1	TGCGCCAGCAGCTTGGGACAGGCCACTGAAGCTTTCTTT	CASSLGQATEAFF
TRBV28	TRBD2	-	TRBJ2-3	TGTGCCAGCAGTTTAGCCGGACTAGCGGCCACAGATACGCAGTATTTT	CASSLAGLAATDTQYF
TRBV27	-	-	TRBJ1-1	TGTGCCAGCAGTTTACTTCTATACACTGAAGCTTTCTTT	CASSLLLYTEAFF
TRBV12-2	-	-	TRBJ2-6	TGTGCAAGTCGCAGAAGTTCCACACAAAGTCGGGCCAACGTCCTGACTTTC	CASRRSSTQSRANVLTF
TRBV5-6	-	-	TRBJ1-3	TGTGCCAGCATGAAAGAGCCCTCTTGGGGAAACACCATATATTTT	CASMKEPSWGNTIYF
TRBV28	-	-	TRBJ1-2	TGTGCCAGCAGCCTATTAGGGACTTACTATGGCTACACCTTC	CASSLLGTYYGYTF
TRBV27	TRBD2	few	TRBJ2-1	TGTGCCACCAAAAGCGGGAGCTCCTACAATGAGCAGTTCTTC	CATKSGSSYNEQFF
TRBV4-3	TRBD1	few	TRBJ1-2	TGCGCCAGCAGCCAAGGGGTCGCAGGGGGCTTTGGCTACACCTTC	CASSQGVAGGFGYTF
TRBV4-3	-	-	TRBJ1-1	TGCGCCAGCAGCCAAGAATGGACAGTGAACACTGAAGCTTTCTTT	CASSQEWTVNTEAFF
TRBV2	-	-	TRBJ2-7	TGTGCCAGCAGCGAAAAGGGGTGGTACGAGCAGTACTTC	CASSEKGWYEQYF
TRBV7-2	TRBD1	-	TRBJ1-5	TGTGCCAGCAGCTTACAGGGGGCTGAGAATCAGCCCCAGCATTTT	CASSLQGAENQPQHF
TRBV27	TRBD1	-	TRBJ1-5	TGTGCCAGCAGTTTTCGGGCAGGGGGTCAGCCCCAGCATTTT	CASSFRAGGQPQHF
TRBV5-1	-	-	TRBJ1-1	TGCGCCAGCAGCCAAACAAGGGGCACTGAAGCTTTCTTT	CASSQTRGTEAFF
TRBV9	TRBD1	-	TRBJ2-7	TGTGCCAGCAGCCCGACGTCGGGACAGGGGATTTACGAGCAGTACTTC	CASSPTSGQGIYEQYF
TRBV27	TRBD1	-	TRBJ1-1	TGTGCCAGCAGTCCTCAGGGGGCAGTAGTCTACACTGAAGCTTTCTTT	CASSPQGAVVYTEAFF
TRBV19	TRBD2	-	TRBJ2-7	TGTGCCAGTAGTATGAGGCTAGCGGGAGGGCCAGTAACCTACGAGCAGTACTTC	CASSMRLAGGPVTYEQYF
TRBV28	-	-	TRBJ1-2	TGTGCCAGCACCCCCCTCGGGGATAACTATGGCTACACCTTC	CASTPLGDNYGYTF
TRBV10-2	-	-	TRBJ2-7	TGCGCCAGCAGTGAGGGAGGTGAGCAGTACTTC	CASSEGGEQYF
TRBV6-5	-	-	TRBJ1-1	TGTGCCAGCAGGAGATACACTGAAGCTTTCTTT	CASRRYTEAFF
TRBV5-4	TRBD1	-	TRBJ1-2	TGTGCCAGCAGAGAGGGGACAGGGGCCGCCACCTTC	CASREGTGAATF
TRBV5-6	-	few	TRBJ1-3	TGTGCCAGCAGCTTGGGTGCAGGGGATACTGGAAACACCATATATTTT	CASSLGAGDTGNTIYF
TRBV30	-	few	TRBJ1-3	TGTGCCTGGGGGCTCGCTGGAAACACCATATATTTT	CAWGLAGNTIYF